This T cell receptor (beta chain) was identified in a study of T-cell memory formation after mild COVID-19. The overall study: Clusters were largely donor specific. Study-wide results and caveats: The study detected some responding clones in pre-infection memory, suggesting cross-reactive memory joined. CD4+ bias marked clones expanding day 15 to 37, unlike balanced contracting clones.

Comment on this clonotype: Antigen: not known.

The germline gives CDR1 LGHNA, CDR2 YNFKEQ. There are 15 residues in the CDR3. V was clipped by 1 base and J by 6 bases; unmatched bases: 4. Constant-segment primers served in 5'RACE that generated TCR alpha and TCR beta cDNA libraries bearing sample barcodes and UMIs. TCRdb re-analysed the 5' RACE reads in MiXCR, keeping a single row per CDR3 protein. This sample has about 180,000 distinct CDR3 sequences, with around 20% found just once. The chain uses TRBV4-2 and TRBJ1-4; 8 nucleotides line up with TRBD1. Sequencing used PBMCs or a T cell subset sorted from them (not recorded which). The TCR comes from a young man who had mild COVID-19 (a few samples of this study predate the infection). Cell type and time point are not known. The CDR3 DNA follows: TGTGCCAGCAGCCAAGGGGCAGGGGGCTATGAAAAACTGTTTTTT. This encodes CASSQGAGGYEKLFF.